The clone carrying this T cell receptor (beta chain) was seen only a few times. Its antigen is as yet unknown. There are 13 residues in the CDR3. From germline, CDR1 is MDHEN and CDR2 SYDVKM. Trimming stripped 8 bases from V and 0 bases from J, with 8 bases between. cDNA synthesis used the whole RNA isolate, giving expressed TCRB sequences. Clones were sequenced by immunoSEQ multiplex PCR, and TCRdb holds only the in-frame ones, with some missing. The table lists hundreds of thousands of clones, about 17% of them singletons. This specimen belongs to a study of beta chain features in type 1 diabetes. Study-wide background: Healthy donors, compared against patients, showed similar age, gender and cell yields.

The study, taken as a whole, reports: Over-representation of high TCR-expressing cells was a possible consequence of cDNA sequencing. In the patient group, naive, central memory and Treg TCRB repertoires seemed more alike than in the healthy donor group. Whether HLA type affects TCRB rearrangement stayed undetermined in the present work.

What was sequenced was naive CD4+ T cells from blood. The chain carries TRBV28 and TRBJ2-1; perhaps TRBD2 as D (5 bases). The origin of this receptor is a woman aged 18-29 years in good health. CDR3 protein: CASGRSSYNEQFF. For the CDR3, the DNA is TGTGCCAGCGGGAGAAGCTCCTACAATGAGCAGTTCTTC.